The TCR beta chain described here comes from a study of vaccination effects on CD4 cells after COVID-19. General study findings and limits: Early timepoints after infection were absent, and convalescent patients were few in the study. Clones arising from infection and from vaccination showed marked clonal contraction late after vaccination.

Regarding this clone: Its antigen is undetermined.

The CDR3 totals 17 residues. The V end was cut by 6 bases, the J end by 5 bases, with 21 bases between. The germline gives CDR1 KGHDR, CDR2 SFDVKD. Viral peptide pools were used in the ViraFEST assay to expand antigen-specific CD4+ T cells, and sequencing came afterward. Culture proceeded for about ten days, and CD4+ T cells were then isolated. Infection dated between March and December 2020, before the Alpha, Beta and Delta variants reached the United States. Vaccine administered to participants consisted of two doses of either BNT162b2 or mRNA-1273. IL-2 medium took the place of half the medium on both days 3 and 7. The method was immunoSEQ multiplex PCR; TCRdb's version includes in-frame clones alone and lacks a portion of them. The table shows 15,000 to 20,000 clones, with about 70% occurring only once.

The rearrangement uses TRBV24-1 and TRBJ1-4, with D maybe TRBD1 (6 bases). The clonotype comes from a human donor who had a prior SARS-CoV-2 infection. The material was CD4+ T cells from PBMCs cultured with SARS-CoV-2 spike peptides, obtained after COVID-19 vaccination. The CDR3 bases are TGTGCCACCAGTCCCCGCGCGGTGGGGGCAGGAAATGAAAAACTGTTTTTT. This sequence encodes CATSPRAVGAGNEKLFF.